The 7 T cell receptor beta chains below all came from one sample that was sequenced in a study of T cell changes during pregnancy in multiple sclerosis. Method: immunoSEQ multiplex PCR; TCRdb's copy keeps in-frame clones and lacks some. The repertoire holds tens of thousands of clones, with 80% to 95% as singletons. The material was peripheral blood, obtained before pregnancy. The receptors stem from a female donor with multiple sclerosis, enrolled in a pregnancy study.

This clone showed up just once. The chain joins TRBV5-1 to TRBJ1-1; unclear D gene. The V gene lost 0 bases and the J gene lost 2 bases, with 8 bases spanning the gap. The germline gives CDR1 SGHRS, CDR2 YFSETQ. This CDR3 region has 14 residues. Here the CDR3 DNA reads TGCGCCAGCAGCTTGGGGCAGACAAACACTGAAGCTTTCTTT. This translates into CASSLGQTNTEAFF.

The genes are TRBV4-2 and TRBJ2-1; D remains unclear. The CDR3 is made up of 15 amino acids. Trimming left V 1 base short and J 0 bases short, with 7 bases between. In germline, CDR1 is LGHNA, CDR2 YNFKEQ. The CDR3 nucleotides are TGTGCCAGCAGCCAAGGGTTAGCCTCCTACAATGAGCAGTTCTTC. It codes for CASSQGLASYNEQFF.

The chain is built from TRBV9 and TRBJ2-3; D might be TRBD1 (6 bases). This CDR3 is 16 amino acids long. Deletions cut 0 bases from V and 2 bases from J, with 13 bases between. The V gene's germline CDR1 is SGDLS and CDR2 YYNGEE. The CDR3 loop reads CASSVVGQGTTDTQYF. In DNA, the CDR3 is TGTGCCAGCAGCGTAGTCGGTCAGGGGACCACAGATACGCAGTATTTT.

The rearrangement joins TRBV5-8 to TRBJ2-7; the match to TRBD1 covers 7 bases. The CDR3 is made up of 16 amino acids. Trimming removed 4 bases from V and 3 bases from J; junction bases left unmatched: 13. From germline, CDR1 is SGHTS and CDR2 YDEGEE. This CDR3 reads CASSLNVTGANYEQYF. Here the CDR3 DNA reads TGTGCCAGCAGCCTAAATGTAACAGGGGCCAACTACGAGCAGTACTTC.

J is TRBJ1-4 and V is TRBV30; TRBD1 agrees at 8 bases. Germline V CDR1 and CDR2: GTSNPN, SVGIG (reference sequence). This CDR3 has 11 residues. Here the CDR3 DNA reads TGTGCGACAGGGGAAAATGAAAAACTGTTTTTT. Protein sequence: CATGENEKLFF.

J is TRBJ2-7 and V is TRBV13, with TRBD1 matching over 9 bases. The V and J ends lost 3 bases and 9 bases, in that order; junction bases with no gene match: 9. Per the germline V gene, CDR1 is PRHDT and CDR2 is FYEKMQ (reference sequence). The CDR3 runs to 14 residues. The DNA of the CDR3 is TGTGCCAGCAGCTTCACCGGGACAGGGAAGGGGCAGTACTTC. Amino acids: CASSFTGTGKGQYF.

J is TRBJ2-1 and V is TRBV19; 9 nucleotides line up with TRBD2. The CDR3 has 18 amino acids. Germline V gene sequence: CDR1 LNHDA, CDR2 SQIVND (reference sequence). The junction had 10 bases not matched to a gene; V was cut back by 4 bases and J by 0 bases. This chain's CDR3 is CASSNKLAGMSSYNEQFF. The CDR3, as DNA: TGTGCCAGTAGTAATAAACTAGCGGGTATGAGCTCCTACAATGAGCAGTTCTTC.